These 31 T cell receptor beta chains came from one sample sequenced in a study of identical twins' blood T cells. TCRdb re-called the 5' RACE reads through MiXCR, storing one row per CDR3 protein. Of roughly 380,000 distinct CDR3 sequences in the sample, 28% were seen once. Sequences were obtained from PBMCs. These receptors were collected from a woman aged 18 to 49 in good health.

V is TRBV10-3 and J is TRBJ2-1, with 11 positions matching TRBD2. Germline V lookup: CDR1 ENHRY, CDR2 SYGVKD. The CDR3 covers 14 residues. The trim removed 11 bases at V and 9 bases at J, leaving 12 bases unmatched. The CDR3 region has the DNA TGTGCCGGGATGAATAGCGGGGGGGCCGGTGAGCAGTTCTTC. This codes for CAGMNSGGAGEQFF.

V gene TRBV7-6 combines with J gene TRBJ1-1, with TRBD1 as a possible D gene (5 bases). The CDR3 sequence is 14 residues long. The germline V gene encodes CDR1 SGHVS and CDR2 FNYEAQ. Trimming left V 4 bases short and J 3 bases short, with 12 bases between. The DNA for the CDR3 is TGTGCCAGCAGCTCCGGGACGGAGGACACTGAAGCTTTCTTT. Translating gives CASSSGTEDTEAFF.

This clonotype was seen a few times. The genes are TRBV7-6 and TRBJ1-1, with D perhaps TRBD1 (5 bases). This CDR3 region has 14 residues. V was cut by 7 bases and J by 0 bases, with 12 bases left in between. Germline V gene data show CDR1 as SGHVS and CDR2 as FNYEAQ. Here the CDR3 reads CASTQTALNTEAFF. For the CDR3, the DNA is TGTGCCAGCACCCAGACAGCCTTGAACACTGAAGCTTTCTTT.

A remark on this clonotype: Germline and junction disagree at one end, which may indicate a read error. The chain recombines TRBV14 with TRBJ2-3, with D perhaps TRBD2 (5 bases). Germline CDR1 SGHDN, CDR2 FVKESK. This CDR3 contains 15 residues. CDR3 in DNA: TGTGCCGGCAGCCAAGGAACAGCGGCGGGAGATACGCAGTATTTT. Residues: CAGSQGTAAGDTQYF.

This clonotype was picked up a small number of times. The genes are TRBV19 and TRBJ2-7; the D gene is possibly TRBD2 (7 bases). Looked up from germline, CDR1 is LNHDA and CDR2 is SQIVND (reference sequence). With 8 bases removed from V and 6 bases from J, the gap between germline ends came to 20 bases. The CDR3 consists of 14 residues. Here the CDR3 reads CASRGARTDLEQYF. CDR3 sequence (DNA): TGTGCCAGTCGGGGGGCCAGGACAGACCTCGAGCAGTACTTC.

This clonotype showed up just a few times. The CDR3 loop reads CSAPGQGEGYGYTF. DNA of the CDR3: TGCAGTGCTCCTGGACAGGGTGAGGGCTATGGCTACACCTTC. The chain couples TRBV20-1 to TRBJ1-2, with 8 bases that match TRBD1. After removal of 5 bases from V and 4 bases from J, the junction contained 9 bases not matched to a gene. This CDR3 spans 14 amino acids. From germline, CDR1 is DFQATT and CDR2 SNEGSKA (reference sequence).

This clonotype was picked up a small number of times. The chain couples TRBV20-1 to TRBJ2-1; possible D gene TRBD2, 5 bases. The V end lost 0 bases, the J end lost 0 bases, and 12 bases lay between the germline ends. The CDR3 consists of 16 residues. Germline CDR1 and CDR2: DFQATT and SNEGSKA (reference sequence). The CDR3 DNA reads as TGCAGTGCTAGAGATGGCGAGGGCGCCTCCTACAATGAGCAGTTCTTC. It translates to CSARDGEGASYNEQFF.

The table lists this clonotype with many counts. The gene calls are TRBV20-1 and TRBJ2-1, with D possibly called TRBD1 or TRBD2 (5 bases each). Germline assignment: CDR1 DFQATT and CDR2 SNEGSKA (reference sequence). Between the trimmed V and J ends, which lost 1 base and 6 bases, there was a span of 7 bases. The CDR3 spans 12 residues. The chain's CDR3 is CSARGGFNEQFF. DNA of the CDR3: TGCAGTGCTAGAGGGGGGTTCAATGAGCAGTTCTTC.

The chain joins TRBV5-1 to TRBJ1-4; 7 bases match TRBD1. Germline values: CDR1 SGHRS, CDR2 YFSETQ. The J segment lost 8 bases and the V segment lost 0 bases, leaving 7 bases of the junction unmatched. CDR3 length equals 15 residues. This CDR3 is CASSLDPTGVEKLFF. The CDR3 DNA sequence: TGCGCCAGCAGCTTGGACCCAACAGGGGTAGAAAAACTGTTTTTT.

The CDR3 spells CASSIGVAREKLFF. CDR3 DNA sequence: TGTGCCAGCAGCATTGGAGTCGCCCGGGAAAAACTGTTTTTT. The chain links TRBV3-1 to TRBJ1-4; the D is unclear. Trimming pared 5 bases from V and 8 bases from J, leaving 15 bases between. The length of the CDR3 is 14 residues. Germline lookup yields CDR1 LGHDT and CDR2 YNNKEL (reference sequence). Full variable domain (missing parts from reference TRBV3-1 and TRBJ1-4): DTAVSQTPKYLVTQMGNDKSIKCEQNLGHDTMYWYKQDSKKFLKIMFSYNNKELIINETVPNRFSPKSPDKAHLNLHINSLELGDSAVYFCASSIGVAREKLFFGSGTQLSVL.

V gene TRBV5-1 combines with J gene TRBJ1-2; TRBD1 might be the D (6 bases). CDR1 is SGHRS and CDR2 is YFSETQ in the germline V gene. V lost 6 bases, J lost 4 bases, and 13 bases lay in between. This CDR3 spans 13 amino acids. The CDR3 region is CASNPTGRYGYTF. CDR3 nucleotides: TGCGCCAGCAACCCGACAGGACGCTATGGCTACACCTTC.

The chain carries TRBV18 and TRBJ1-5; 7 bases align to TRBD1. Looked up from germline, CDR1 is KGHSH and CDR2 is LQKENI. CDR3 length: 15 amino acids. V trimming: 3 bases; J trimming: 0 bases; junction bases outside the gene matches: 2. CDR3 residues: CASSPGQASNQPQHF. The CDR3 region has the DNA TGTGCCAGCTCACCTGGACAGGCTAGCAATCAGCCCCAGCATTTT.

About this clonotype: The junction differs from germline at one of its ends, possibly a read error. The V and J genes are TRBV5-1 and TRBJ2-7, with D perhaps matching TRBD2 (5 bases). CDR1 and CDR2 (germline): SGHRS, YFSETQ. This CDR3 comprises 14 residues. In DNA form, the CDR3 reads TGCGCCAGCAGCTTGGATGGAGGAGCCTACGATCAGTACTTC. Protein: CASSLDGGAYDQYF.

This clonotype has a handful of counts. This chain links TRBV12-3 or TRBV12-4 with TRBJ2-3, with 8 nucleotides matching TRBD1. After removal of 6 bases from V and 10 bases from J, the junction contained 15 bases not matched to a gene. The CDR3 sequence is 15 residues long. As DNA, the CDR3 is TGTGCCAGCAGCCTAGGACAGGGAAACCCCTCAGCGCAGTATTTT. This encodes CASSLGQGNPSAQYF.

Note on this clonotype: Germline is not matched at one junction end, which may reflect a read error. This chain connects TRBV7-6 to TRBJ1-1; D is uncertain. The CDR3 is made up of 14 amino acids. Germline V CDR1 and CDR2: SGHVS, FNYEAQ. CDR3 in amino acids: CAGSSGSSNTEAFF. Here the CDR3 DNA reads TGTGCCGGCAGCTCCGGGTCCTCGAACACTGAAGCTTTCTTT.

This clonotype was recorded a few times. This chain connects TRBV20-1 to TRBJ2-1; tentative D call: TRBD2 (5 bases). The CDR3 totals 12 residues. Trimming stripped 5 bases from V and 4 bases from J, with 9 bases between. The germline V gene encodes CDR1 DFQATT and CDR2 SNEGSKA (reference sequence). DNA of the CDR3: TGCAGTGCTGGCGGAGGTTACAATGAGCAGTTCTTC. Protein sequence: CSAGGGYNEQFF.

This clonotype has a count of ten or more. The chain recombines TRBV12-3 or TRBV12-4 with TRBJ2-3; 9 positions agree with TRBD1. This CDR3 has 15 residues. J was trimmed by 5 bases and V by 5 bases; bases with no gene match: 8. The CDR3 protein is CASSTSGQGRDTQYF. CDR3 nucleotides: TGTGCCAGCAGTACCTCTGGACAGGGGAGAGATACGCAGTATTTT.

This clonotype was counted only a few times. The chain recombines TRBV14 with TRBJ2-1; 8 nucleotides agree with TRBD2. V dropped 3 bases and J dropped 5; count of bases not matched to a gene: 9. CDR3 length: 16 amino acids. CDR1 is SGHDN, CDR2 FVKESK, per germline. This CDR3 reads CASSHLPGLDNNEQFF. The CDR3 coding sequence is TGTGCCAGCAGCCATCTCCCGGGACTAGACAACAATGAGCAGTTCTTC.

This clonotype has only a few counts. This chain uses TRBV27 with TRBJ2-5, with D tentatively TRBD1 or TRBD2 (5 bases each). V lost 0 bases, J lost 5 bases, and 13 bases lay in between. The germline V gene encodes CDR1 MNHEY and CDR2 SMNVEV (reference sequence). This CDR3 is 15 amino acids long. CDR3 in amino acids: CASSLSGAYMETQYF. For the CDR3, the DNA is TGTGCCAGCAGTTTATCCGGGGCCTATATGGAGACCCAGTACTTC.

J is TRBJ1-3 and V is TRBV20-1; D is unresolved. This CDR3 has 14 residues. The V and J ends lost 0 bases and 0 bases respectively, with 6 bases between them. Germline lookup yields CDR1 DFQATT and CDR2 SNEGSKA (reference sequence). The CDR3 loop reads CSAREVTSGNTIYF. In nucleotides, the CDR3 is TGCAGTGCTAGAGAAGTTACCTCTGGAAACACCATATATTTT.

V usage is TRBV3-1 and J usage is TRBJ1-1; D perhaps matches TRBD1 (6 bases). This CDR3 spans 16 amino acids. Germline V lookup: CDR1 LGHDT, CDR2 YNNKEL (reference sequence). Trimming left V 0 bases short and J 4 bases short, with 15 bases between. CDR3 region: CASSQDHKGGTTEAFF. The CDR3, as DNA: TGTGCCAGCAGCCAAGATCATAAGGGGGGGACCACTGAAGCTTTCTTT.

This clonotype showed up just a few times. The chain recombines TRBV6-5 with TRBJ1-1; 9 bases are a match to TRBD1. The CDR3 has 14 amino acids. The V gene's germline CDR1 is MNHEY and CDR2 SVGAGI. Unmatched junction bases numbered 7, after V lost 6 bases and J lost 5 bases. The CDR3 is CASSQGQGMTEAFF. The CDR3 coding sequence is TGTGCCAGCAGCCAAGGACAGGGGATGACTGAAGCTTTCTTT.

This chain links TRBV6-2 or TRBV6-3 with TRBJ2-1; D gene ambiguous. The CDR3 contains 16 residues. CDR1 MNHEY and CDR2 SVGEGT come from the germline V gene. The V and J ends lost 2 bases and 9 bases respectively, with 20 bases between them. The CDR3 region is CASSYPLRTSKGEQFF. CDR3 in DNA: TGTGCCAGCAGTTACCCCCTGCGGACCAGCAAGGGTGAGCAGTTCTTC.

The chain is built from TRBV11-2 and TRBJ1-1; TRBD1 agrees at 9 bases. CDR1 and CDR2 (germline): SGHAT, FQNNGV. V lost 3 bases and J lost 3; bases outside the gene matches: 5. The CDR3 consists of 15 residues. The CDR3 sequence is CASSFPGQGDTEAFF. CDR3 DNA sequence: TGTGCCAGCAGCTTCCCGGGACAGGGTGACACTGAAGCTTTCTTT.

This clonotype was seen only a few times. The chain combines TRBV10-3 with TRBJ1-6; weak D call: TRBD1 (5 bases). CDR3 length: 14 amino acids. V shed 6 bases and J shed 6 bases, with 12 bases lying between them. The V gene's germline CDR1 is ENHRY and CDR2 SYGVKD. The CDR3 loop reads CAISKGTVNSPLHF. The CDR3 DNA reads as TGTGCCATCAGCAAGGGGACGGTTAATTCACCCCTCCACTTT.

The chain joins TRBV29-1 to TRBJ2-1; TRBD2 matches 8 bases. CDR1 SQVTM and CDR2 ANQGSEA come from the germline V gene. Trimming cost V 7 bases and J 6 bases; bases outside gene matches: 8. CDR3 length: 13 amino acids. This CDR3 is CSGGRSVTNEQFF. The CDR3 bases are TGCAGCGGCGGGAGGTCGGTCACCAATGAGCAGTTCTTC.

The J gene is TRBJ2-1, the V gene TRBV20-1, with D perhaps TRBD1 or TRBD2 (5 bases each). V lost 2 bases, J lost 7 bases, and 18 bases lay in between. Germline V lookup: CDR1 DFQATT, CDR2 SNEGSKA (reference sequence). The length of the CDR3 is 15 residues. Here the CDR3 reads CSARLTVRDQNEQFF. The CDR3 DNA sequence: TGCAGTGCTAGACTCACGGTCAGGGACCAAAATGAGCAGTTCTTC.

As DNA, the CDR3 is TGTGCCAGCAGCGTAGGCGCGCCCCCCAATGAGCAGTTCTTC. Protein product: CASSVGAPPNEQFF. The V call is TRBV9, the J call TRBJ2-1; D ambiguous. Between the trimmed V and J ends, which lost 0 bases and 6 bases, there was a span of 10 bases. This CDR3 region has 14 residues. CDR1 and CDR2 from the germline V gene are SGDLS and YYNGEE.

The chain uses TRBV7-2 and TRBJ1-1, with TRBD1 matching over 10 bases. The germline gives CDR1 SGHTA, CDR2 FQGNSA. The CDR3 sequence is 18 residues long. The V and J ends lost 3 bases and 4 bases, in that order; junction bases with no gene match: 14. DNA for the CDR3: TGTGCCAGCAGCTTCACTCTCCGGGACAGGGGTTCGAGCACTGAAGCTTTCTTT. Protein: CASSFTLRDRGSSTEAFF.

This clonotype was seen many times. The rearrangement joins TRBV6-4 to TRBJ2-2; D gene uncertain. CDR3 length: 13 amino acids. V was trimmed by 0 bases and J by 12 bases, leaving 11 bases between them. The V gene's germline CDR1 is MRHNA and CDR2 SNTAGT. The CDR3 loop reads CASSDSSPRQLFF. The CDR3 nucleotides read TGTGCCAGCAGTGACTCTTCTCCGCGTCAGCTGTTTTTT.

As regards this clonotype: One base away lies a much larger clone, so this may be a sequencing read error. The CDR3 spells CVSSKRTGSTEAFF. The CDR3 region has the DNA TGTGTCAGCAGCAAAAGAACAGGGTCCACTGAAGCTTTCTTT. The chain couples TRBV16 to TRBJ1-1; D possibly corresponds to TRBD1 (6 bases). The CDR3 consists of 14 residues. Germline V gene lookup returns CDR1 KGHSY and CDR2 FQNENV.